This T cell receptor beta chain was found in a study of cytomegalovirus exposure and HLA in healthy donors. CDR1 KGHSH and CDR2 LQKENI come from the germline V gene. The ends lost 3 bases at V and 5 bases at J; junction bases unmatched: 12. The CDR3 contains 17 residues. Libraries were prepared by immunoSEQ multiplex PCR; TCRdb keeps only in-frame clonotypes and omits some of them. This table holds over 150,000 clones, 85% to 90% found once. The clonotype originates from a woman aged 25-40 years in good health and CMV-seronegative. What was sequenced was PBMCs. This sequence joins TRBV18 and TRBJ2-3; 9 positions match TRBD2. The CDR3 DNA reads TGTGCCAGCTCACCTCTGACTAGCGGAACCGTAGGAGATACGCAGTATTTT. It encodes CASSPLTSGTVGDTQYF.